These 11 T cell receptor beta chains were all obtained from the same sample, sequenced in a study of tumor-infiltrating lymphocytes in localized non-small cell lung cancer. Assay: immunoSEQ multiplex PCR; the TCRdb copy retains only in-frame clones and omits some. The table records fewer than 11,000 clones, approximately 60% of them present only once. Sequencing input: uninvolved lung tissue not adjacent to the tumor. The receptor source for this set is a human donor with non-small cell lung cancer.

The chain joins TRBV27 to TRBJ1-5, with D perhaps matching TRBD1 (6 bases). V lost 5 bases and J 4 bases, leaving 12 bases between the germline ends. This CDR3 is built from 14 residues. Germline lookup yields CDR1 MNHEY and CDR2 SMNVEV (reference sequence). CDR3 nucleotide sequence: TGTGCCAGCAGTGCGGGGGCAGGTAATCAGCCCCAGCATTTT. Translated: CASSAGAGNQPQHF.

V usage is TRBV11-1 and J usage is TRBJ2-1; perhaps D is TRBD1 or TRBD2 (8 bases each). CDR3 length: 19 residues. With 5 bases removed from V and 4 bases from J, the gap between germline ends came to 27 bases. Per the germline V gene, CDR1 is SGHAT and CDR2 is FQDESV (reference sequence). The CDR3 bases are TGTGCCAGCAGCGATACAACAGGGGGTGGACTAGCCGATTACAATGAGCAGTTCTTC. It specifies CASSDTTGGGLADYNEQFF.

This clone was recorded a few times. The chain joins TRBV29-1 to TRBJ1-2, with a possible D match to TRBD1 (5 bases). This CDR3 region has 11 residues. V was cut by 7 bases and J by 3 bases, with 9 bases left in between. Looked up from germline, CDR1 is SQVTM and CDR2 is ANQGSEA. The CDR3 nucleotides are TGCAGCGCCTGGGGCGACTATGGCTACACCTTC. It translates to CSAWGDYGYTF.

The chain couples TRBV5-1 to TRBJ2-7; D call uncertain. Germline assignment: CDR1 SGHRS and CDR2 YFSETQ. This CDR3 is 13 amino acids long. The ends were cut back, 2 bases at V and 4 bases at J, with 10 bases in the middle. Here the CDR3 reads CASSFGGQYEQYF. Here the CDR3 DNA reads TGCGCCAGCAGCTTTGGCGGCCAGTACGAGCAGTACTTC.

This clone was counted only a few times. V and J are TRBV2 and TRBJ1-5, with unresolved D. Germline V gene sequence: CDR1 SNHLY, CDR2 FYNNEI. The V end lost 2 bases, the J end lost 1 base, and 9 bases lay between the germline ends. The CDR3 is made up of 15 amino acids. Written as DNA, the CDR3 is TGTGCCAGCAGTGAATTTGGTATCAGCAATCAGCCCCAGCATTTT. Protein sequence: CASSEFGISNQPQHF. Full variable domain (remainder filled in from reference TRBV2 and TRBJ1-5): EPEVTQTPSHQVTQMGQEVILRCVPISNHLYFYWYRQILGQKVEFLVSFYNNEISEKSEIFDDQFSVERPDGSNFTLKIRSTKLEDSAMYFCASSEFGISNQPQHFGDGTRLSIL.

DNA for the CDR3: TGTGCCAGCAGCCCGAACGCGAGACAGGGTGGAGGCTACACCTTC. This codes for CASSPNARQGGGYTF. This chain uses TRBV11-2 with TRBJ1-2, with TRBD1 matching over 7 bases. Trimming cost V 5 bases and J 8 bases; bases outside gene matches: 14. Germline CDR1 is SGHAT and CDR2 is FQNNGV. The CDR3 totals 15 residues.

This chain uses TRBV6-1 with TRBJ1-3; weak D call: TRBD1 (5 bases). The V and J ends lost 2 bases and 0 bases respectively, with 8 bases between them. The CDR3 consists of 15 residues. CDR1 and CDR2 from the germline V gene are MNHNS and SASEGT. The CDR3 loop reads CASSEIRVSGNTIYF. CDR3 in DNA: TGTGCCAGCAGTGAAATCAGGGTCTCTGGAAACACCATATATTTT.

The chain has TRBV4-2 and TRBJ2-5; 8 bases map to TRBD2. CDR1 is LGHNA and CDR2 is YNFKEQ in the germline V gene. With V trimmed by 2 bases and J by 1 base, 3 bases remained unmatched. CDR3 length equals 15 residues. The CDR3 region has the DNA TGTGCCAGCAGCCAAAAGCGGGGGAGCCAAGAGACCCAGTACTTC. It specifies CASSQKRGSQETQYF.

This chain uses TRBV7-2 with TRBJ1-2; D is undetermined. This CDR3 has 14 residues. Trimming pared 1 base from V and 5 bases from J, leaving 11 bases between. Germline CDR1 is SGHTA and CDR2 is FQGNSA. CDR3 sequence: CASSLVSSTYGYTF. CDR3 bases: TGTGCCAGCAGCTTAGTTAGCTCTACTTATGGCTACACCTTC. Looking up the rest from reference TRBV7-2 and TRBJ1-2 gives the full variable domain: GAGVSQSPSNKVTEKGKDVELRCDPISGHTALYWYRQSLGQGLEFLIYFQGNSAPDKSGLPSDRFSAERTGGSVSTLTIQRTQQEDSAVYLCASSLVSSTYGYTFGSGTRLTVV.

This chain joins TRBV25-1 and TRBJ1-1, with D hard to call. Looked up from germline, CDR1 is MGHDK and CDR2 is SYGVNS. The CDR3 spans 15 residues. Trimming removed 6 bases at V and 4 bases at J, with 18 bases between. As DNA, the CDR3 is TGTGCCAGCAGGCCCGGCGGGCGCTCTGGCACTGAAGCTTTCTTT. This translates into CASRPGGRSGTEAFF.

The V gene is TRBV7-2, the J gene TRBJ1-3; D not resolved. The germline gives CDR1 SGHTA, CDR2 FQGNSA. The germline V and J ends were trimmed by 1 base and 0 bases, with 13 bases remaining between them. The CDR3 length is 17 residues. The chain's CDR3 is CASSLDPRTVSGNTIYF. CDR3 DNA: TGTGCCAGCAGCTTAGACCCCAGGACTGTCTCTGGAAACACCATATATTTT.